This T cell receptor (beta chain) comes out of a study of T cells in Graves' hyperthyroidism and ophthalmopathy. V gave up 3 bases and J gave up 1 base; unmatched junction bases: 8. The CDR3 loop spans 16 amino acids. Germline loops: CDR1 SNHLY, CDR2 FYNNEI. RNA transcripts were the template for amplifying TCR beta CDR3 regions. The HTBI primer set drove a first-round RT-PCR of the TCR CDR3. TCRdb analysed the multiplex PCR reads with MiXCR anew, one entry per CDR3 protein. The repertoire has fewer than 550,000 distinct CDR3 sequences, more than 15% of them found once; the top ten carry just under 8%.

Sequencing was performed on blood. The TCR sequence derives from a woman between 18 and 29 years old with Graves' hyperthyroidism. The chain is built from TRBV2 and TRBJ1-1; 7 bases are shared with TRBD1. This CDR3 reads CASSEGRGEPNTEAFF. The CDR3 DNA is TGTGCCAGCAGTGAGGGCAGGGGGGAGCCGAACACTGAAGCTTTCTTT. The whole variable domain, filled in from reference TRBV2 and TRBJ1-1, reads EPEVTQTPSHQVTQMGQEVILRCVPISNHLYFYWYRQILGQKVEFLVSFYNNEISEKSEIFDDQFSVERPDGSNFTLKIRSTKLEDSAMYFCASSEGRGEPNTEAFFGQGTRLTVV.